This TCR beta chain comes out of a study of blood T cell repertoires in COVID-19. Sequencing used immunoSEQ multiplex PCR; TCRdb keeps in-frame clones, though not all of them. Altogether 100,000 or so clones are present, about 85% being singletons, with the ten largest covering approximately 12%. The clonotype comes from a woman aged 70 to 79 with active or convalescent COVID-19. The specimen was peripheral blood.

The CDR3 region has the DNA TGTGCCAGTAGTATCACAGGGTATAGCACAGATACGCAGTATTTT. It codes for CASSITGYSTDTQYF. The V and J genes are TRBV19 and TRBJ2-3, with D tentatively TRBD1 (6 bases). The CDR3 is 15 amino acids. Germline V gives CDR1 LNHDA, CDR2 SQIVND (reference sequence). V was pared by 3 bases and J by 0 bases, with 10 bases between. Using reference TRBV19 and TRBJ2-3 for the parts outside the CDR3, the full variable domain is DGGITQSPKYLFRKEGQNVTLSCEQNLNHDAMYWYRQDPGQGLRLIYYSQIVNDFQKGDIAEGYSVSREKKESFPLTVTSAQKNPTAFYLCASSITGYSTDTQYFGPGTRLTVL.